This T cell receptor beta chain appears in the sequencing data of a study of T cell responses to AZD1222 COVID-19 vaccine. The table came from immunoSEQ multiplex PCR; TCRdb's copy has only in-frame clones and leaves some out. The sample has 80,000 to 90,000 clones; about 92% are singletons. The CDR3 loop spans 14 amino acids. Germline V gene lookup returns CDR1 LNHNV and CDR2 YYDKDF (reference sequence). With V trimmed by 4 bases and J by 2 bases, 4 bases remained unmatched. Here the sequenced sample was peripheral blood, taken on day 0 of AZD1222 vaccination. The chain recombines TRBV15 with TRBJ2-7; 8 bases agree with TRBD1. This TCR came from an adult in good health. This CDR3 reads CATSMDREAYEQYF. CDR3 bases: TGTGCCACCAGCATGGACAGGGAGGCCTACGAGCAGTACTTC.